This T cell receptor (beta chain) came from a study of cytomegalovirus exposure and HLA in healthy donors. The PCR had 60 Vbeta and 13 Jbeta primers. Assay used: immunoSEQ multiplex PCR; TCRdb lists only in-frame clones, some missing. Among 100,000 to 150,000 clones listed, over 70% were seen once. Study-wide results and limits: CMV serostatus was the only immune exposure information that was available. TCR beta V- and J-gene trimming was later associated with a missense DCLRE1C variant.

In regard to this clone: Its antigen is undetermined.

The junction had 3 bases not matched to a gene; V was cut back by 3 bases and J by 2 bases. The CDR3 covers 15 residues. Looked up from germline, CDR1 is LGHNA and CDR2 is YSLEER. Sequences were obtained from PBMCs. The V call is TRBV4-3, the J call TRBJ1-4, with 7 bases identical to TRBD1. The receptor was derived from a man aged 18 to 30 in good health and CMV-seropositive. CDR3 nucleotides: TGCGCCAGCAGCCACGACAGGGCCACTAATGAAAAACTGTTTTTT. Protein: CASSHDRATNEKLFF.